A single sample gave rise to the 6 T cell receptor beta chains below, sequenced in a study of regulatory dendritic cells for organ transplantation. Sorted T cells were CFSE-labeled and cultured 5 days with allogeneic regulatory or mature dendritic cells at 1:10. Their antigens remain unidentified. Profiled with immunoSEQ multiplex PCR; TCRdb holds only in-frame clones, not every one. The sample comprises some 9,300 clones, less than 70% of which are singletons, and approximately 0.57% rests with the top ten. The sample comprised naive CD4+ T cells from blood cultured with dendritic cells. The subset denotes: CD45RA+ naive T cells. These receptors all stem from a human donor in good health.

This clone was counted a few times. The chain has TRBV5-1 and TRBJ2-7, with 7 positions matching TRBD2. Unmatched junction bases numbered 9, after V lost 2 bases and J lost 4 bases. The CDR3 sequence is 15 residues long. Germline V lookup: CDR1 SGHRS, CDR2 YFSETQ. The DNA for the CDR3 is TGCGCCAGCAGCTTCGTGGGGGGGTTGGGGTACGAGCAGTACTTC. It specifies CASSFVGGLGYEQYF.

The CDR3 nucleotides read TGCGCCAGCAGTGATTCCGGGACTAGCGGAATGAGCTCCTACAATGAGCAGTTCTTC. Protein: CASSDSGTSGMSSYNEQFF. The rearrangement uses TRBV10-1 and TRBJ2-1, with 11 bases lining up with TRBD2. Germline V gene lookup returns CDR1 WNHNN and CDR2 SYGVQD (reference sequence). CDR3 length: 19 amino acids. The ends lost 3 bases at V and 0 bases at J; junction bases unmatched: 10.

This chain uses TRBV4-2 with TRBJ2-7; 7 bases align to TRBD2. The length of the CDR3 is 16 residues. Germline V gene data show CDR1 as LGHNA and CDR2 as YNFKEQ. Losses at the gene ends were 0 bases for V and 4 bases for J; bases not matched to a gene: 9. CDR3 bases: TGTGCCAGCAGCCAAGACGATCGGGAAGCGGGGTACGAGCAGTACTTC. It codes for CASSQDDREAGYEQYF.

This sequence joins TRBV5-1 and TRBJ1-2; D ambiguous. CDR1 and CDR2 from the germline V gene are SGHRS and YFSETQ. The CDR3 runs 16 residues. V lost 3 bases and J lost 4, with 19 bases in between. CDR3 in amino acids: CASSYDADFTIYGYTF. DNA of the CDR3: TGCGCCAGCAGCTACGATGCGGACTTTACGATCTATGGCTACACCTTC.

CDR3: CASRIGGTYEQYF. The CDR3 region has the DNA TGCGCCAGCAGAATCGGCGGAACCTACGAGCAGTACTTC. The V call is TRBV5-1, the J call TRBJ2-7; D is unclear. Germline V gene data show CDR1 as SGHRS and CDR2 as YFSETQ. The CDR3 length is 13 residues. Deletions cut 5 bases from V and 2 bases from J, with 11 bases between.

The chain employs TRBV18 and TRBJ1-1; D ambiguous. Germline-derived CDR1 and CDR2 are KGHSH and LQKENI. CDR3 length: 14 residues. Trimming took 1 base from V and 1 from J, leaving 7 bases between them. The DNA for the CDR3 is TGTGCCAGCTCACCACGGGAGGGGAACACTGAAGCTTTCTTT. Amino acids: CASSPREGNTEAFF.